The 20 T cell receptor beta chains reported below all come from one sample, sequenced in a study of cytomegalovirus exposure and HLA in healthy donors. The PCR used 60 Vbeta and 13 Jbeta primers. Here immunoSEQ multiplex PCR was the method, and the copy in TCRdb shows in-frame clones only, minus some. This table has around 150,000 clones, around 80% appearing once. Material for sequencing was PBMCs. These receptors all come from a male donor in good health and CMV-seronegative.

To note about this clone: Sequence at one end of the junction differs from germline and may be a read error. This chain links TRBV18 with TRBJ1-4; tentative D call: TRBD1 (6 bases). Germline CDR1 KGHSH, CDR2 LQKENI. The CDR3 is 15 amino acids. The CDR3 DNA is TGTGCCAGCTCACCAGAGAGGGGGTCAGTTGAAAAACTGTCTTTT. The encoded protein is CASSPERGSVEKLSF.

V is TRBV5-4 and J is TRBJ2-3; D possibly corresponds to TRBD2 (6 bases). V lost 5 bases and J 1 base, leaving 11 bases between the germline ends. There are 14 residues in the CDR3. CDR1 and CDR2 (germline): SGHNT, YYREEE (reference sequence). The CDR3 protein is CASRNPSGTDTQYF. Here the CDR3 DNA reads TGTGCCAGCAGAAATCCTAGCGGCACAGATACGCAGTATTTT.

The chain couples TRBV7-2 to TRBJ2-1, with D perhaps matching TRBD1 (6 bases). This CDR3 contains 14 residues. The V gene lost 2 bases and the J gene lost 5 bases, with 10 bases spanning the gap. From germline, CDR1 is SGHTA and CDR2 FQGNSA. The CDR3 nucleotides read TGTGCCAGCAGCTTAAGGGGGAGTCACAATGAGCAGTTCTTC. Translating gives CASSLRGSHNEQFF.

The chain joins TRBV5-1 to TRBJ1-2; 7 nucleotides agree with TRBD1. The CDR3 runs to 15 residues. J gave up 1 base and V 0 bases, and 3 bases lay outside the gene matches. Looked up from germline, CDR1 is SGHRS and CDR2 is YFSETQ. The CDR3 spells CASSLEGQVNYGYTF. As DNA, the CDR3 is TGCGCCAGCAGCTTGGAAGGACAGGTTAACTATGGCTACACCTTC.

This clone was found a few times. CDR3 sequence (DNA): TGTGCCAGCAGCTTAGCGGGGCCCCAAGAGACCCAGTACTTC. Translation: CASSLAGPQETQYF. This chain connects TRBV7-2 to TRBJ2-5, with a possible D match to TRBD1 (5 bases). Trimming removed 0 bases from V and 1 base from J, with 6 bases in between. Germline CDR1 SGHTA, CDR2 FQGNSA. The CDR3 has 14 amino acids.

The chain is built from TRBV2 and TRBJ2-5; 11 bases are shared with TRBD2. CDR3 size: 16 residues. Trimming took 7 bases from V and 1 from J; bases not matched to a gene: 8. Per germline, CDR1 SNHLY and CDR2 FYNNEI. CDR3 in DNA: TGTGCCAGCAACGCCCCGGGACTAGCGGTCCAAGAGACCCAGTACTTC. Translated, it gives CASNAPGLAVQETQYF.

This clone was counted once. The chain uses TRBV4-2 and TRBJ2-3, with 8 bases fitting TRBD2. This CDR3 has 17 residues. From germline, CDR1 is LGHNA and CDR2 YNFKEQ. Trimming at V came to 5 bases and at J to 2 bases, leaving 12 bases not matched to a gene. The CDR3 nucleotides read TGTGCCAGCAGCTCGAGCTTAGCGGGACAATCCACAGATACGCAGTATTTT. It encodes CASSSSLAGQSTDTQYF.

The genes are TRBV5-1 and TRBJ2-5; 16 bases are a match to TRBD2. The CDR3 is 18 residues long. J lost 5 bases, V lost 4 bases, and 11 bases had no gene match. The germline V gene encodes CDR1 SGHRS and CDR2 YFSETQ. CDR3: CASSPGLAGGPQIETQYF. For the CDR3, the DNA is TGCGCCAGCAGCCCGGGACTAGCGGGAGGGCCGCAGATTGAGACCCAGTACTTC.

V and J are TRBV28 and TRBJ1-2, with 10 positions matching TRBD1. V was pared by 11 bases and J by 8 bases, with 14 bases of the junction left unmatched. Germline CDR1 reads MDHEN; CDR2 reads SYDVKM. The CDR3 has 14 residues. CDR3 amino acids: CAGGSGTGVRGYTF. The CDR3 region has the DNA TGTGCCGGTGGTTCCGGGACAGGGGTTCGGGGCTACACCTTC.

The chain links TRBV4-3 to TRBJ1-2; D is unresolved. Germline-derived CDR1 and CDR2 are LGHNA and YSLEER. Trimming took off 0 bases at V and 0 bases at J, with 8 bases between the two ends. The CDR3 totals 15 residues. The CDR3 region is CASSQEPRANYGYTF. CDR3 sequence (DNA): TGCGCCAGCAGCCAAGAGCCTCGCGCTAACTATGGCTACACCTTC.

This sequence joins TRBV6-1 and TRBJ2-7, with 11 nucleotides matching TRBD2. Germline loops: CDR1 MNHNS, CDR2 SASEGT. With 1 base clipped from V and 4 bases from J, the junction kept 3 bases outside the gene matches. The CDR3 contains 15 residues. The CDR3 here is CASSEGSGGGYEQYF. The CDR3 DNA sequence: TGTGCCAGCAGTGAAGGTAGCGGGGGGGGTTACGAGCAGTACTTC.

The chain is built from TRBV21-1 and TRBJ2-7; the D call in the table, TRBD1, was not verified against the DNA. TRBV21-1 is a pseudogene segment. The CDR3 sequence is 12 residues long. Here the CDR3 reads CASSGDSHEQYF. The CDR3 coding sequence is TGTGCCAGCAGCGGGGACAGCCACGAGCAGTACTTC.

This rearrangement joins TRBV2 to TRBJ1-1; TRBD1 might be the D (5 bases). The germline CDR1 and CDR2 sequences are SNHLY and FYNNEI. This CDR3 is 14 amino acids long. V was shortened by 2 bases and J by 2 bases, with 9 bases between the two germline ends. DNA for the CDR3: TGTGCCAGCAGTGAATGGGGCACCAACACTGAAGCTTTCTTT. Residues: CASSEWGTNTEAFF.

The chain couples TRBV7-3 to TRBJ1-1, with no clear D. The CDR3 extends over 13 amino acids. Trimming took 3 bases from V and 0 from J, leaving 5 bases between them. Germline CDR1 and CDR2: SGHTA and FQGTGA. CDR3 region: CASSLTLNTEAFF. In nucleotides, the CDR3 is TGTGCCAGCAGCTTGACACTGAACACTGAAGCTTTCTTT.

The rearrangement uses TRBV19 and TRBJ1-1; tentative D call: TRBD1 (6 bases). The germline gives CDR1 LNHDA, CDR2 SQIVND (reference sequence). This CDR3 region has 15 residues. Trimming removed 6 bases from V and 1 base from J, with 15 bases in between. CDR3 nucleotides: TGTGCCAGTAGGGGTGGCAGACAGGAGAACACTGAAGCTTTCTTT. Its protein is CASRGGRQENTEAFF.

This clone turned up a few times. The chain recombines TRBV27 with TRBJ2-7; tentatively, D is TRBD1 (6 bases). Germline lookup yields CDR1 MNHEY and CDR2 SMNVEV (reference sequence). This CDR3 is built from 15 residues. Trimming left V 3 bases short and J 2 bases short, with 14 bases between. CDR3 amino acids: CASSFTGTHPYEQYF. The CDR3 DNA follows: TGTGCCAGCAGTTTTACCGGGACACATCCCTACGAGCAGTACTTC.

The chain's CDR3 is CASSQAKLRDRGWDTEAFF. The CDR3 region has the DNA TGCGCCAGCAGCCAAGCCAAACTGCGGGACAGGGGGTGGGACACTGAAGCTTTCTTT. This chain links TRBV4-1 with TRBJ1-1, with 11 bases identical to TRBD1. Germline V CDR1 and CDR2: MGHRA, YSYEKL. The V segment lost 1 base and the J segment 3 bases; nucleotides outside the gene matches: 13. CDR3 length: 19 residues.

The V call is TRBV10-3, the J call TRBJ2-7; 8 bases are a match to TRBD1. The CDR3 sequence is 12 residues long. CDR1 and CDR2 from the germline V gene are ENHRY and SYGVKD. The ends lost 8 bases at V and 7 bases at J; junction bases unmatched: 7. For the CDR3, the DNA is TGTGCCATCGGGGACAGGCGGGAAGAGCAGTACTTC. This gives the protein CAIGDRREEQYF.

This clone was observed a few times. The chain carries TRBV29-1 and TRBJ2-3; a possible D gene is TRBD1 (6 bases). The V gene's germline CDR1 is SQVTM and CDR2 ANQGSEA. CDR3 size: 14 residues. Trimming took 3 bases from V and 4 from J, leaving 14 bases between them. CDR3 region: CSVDLGAVADTQYF. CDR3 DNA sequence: TGCAGCGTTGATCTGGGGGCGGTGGCAGATACGCAGTATTTT.

The chain's CDR3 is CASRPGLAAYNEQFF. For the CDR3, the DNA is TGTGCCAGCAGACCCGGACTAGCGGCCTACAATGAGCAGTTCTTC. The rearrangement joins TRBV11-1 to TRBJ2-1; 10 bases agree with TRBD2. The CDR3 sequence is 15 residues long. The V gene's germline CDR1 is SGHAT and CDR2 FQDESV (reference sequence). The trim removed 6 bases at V and 2 bases at J, leaving 4 bases unmatched.